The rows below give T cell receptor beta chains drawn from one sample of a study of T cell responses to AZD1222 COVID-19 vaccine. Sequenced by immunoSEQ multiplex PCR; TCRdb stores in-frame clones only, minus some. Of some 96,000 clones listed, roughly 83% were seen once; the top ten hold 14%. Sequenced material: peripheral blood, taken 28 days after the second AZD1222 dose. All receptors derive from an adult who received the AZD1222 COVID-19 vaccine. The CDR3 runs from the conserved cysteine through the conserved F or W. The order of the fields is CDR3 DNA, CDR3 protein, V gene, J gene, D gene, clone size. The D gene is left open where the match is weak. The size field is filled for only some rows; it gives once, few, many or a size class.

cdr3_nt: TGTGCCAGCAGTGAAGATTGGACGAGCAAAGAGACCCAGTACTTC
cdr3_aa: CASSEDWTSKETQYF
v_call: TRBV6-1
j_call: TRBJ2-5
d_call: NA
clone_size: NA

cdr3_nt: TGTGCCAGCTCACCGCAAGGAGCGGACAGGACCACACGAGAGCAGTTCTTC
cdr3_aa: CASSPQGADRTTREQFF
v_call: TRBV18
j_call: TRBJ2-1
d_call: TRBD1
clone_size: once

cdr3_nt: TGTGCCAGCAGCCAACGGCCAGGGGTTCAGCCCCAGCATTTT
cdr3_aa: CASSQRPGVQPQHF
v_call: TRBV3-1/TRBV3-2
j_call: TRBJ1-5
d_call: NA
clone_size: NA

cdr3_nt: TGTGCCAGCAGCTCGGGACTAGCGGGAGAGATGACAGATACGCAGTATTTT
cdr3_aa: CASSSGLAGEMTDTQYF
v_call: TRBV7-9
j_call: TRBJ2-3
d_call: TRBD2
clone_size: NA

cdr3_nt: TGTGCCAGCACCGGAACTCCGGGTCAGCCCCAGCATTTT
cdr3_aa: CASTGTPGQPQHF
v_call: TRBV7-2
j_call: TRBJ1-5
d_call: NA
clone_size: NA

cdr3_nt: TGTGCCAGCAGCTGGGGAAACGAGGGGACCCAGTACTTC
cdr3_aa: CASSWGNEGTQYF
v_call: TRBV5-6
j_call: TRBJ2-5
d_call: NA
clone_size: NA

cdr3_nt: TGCGCCAGCAGCCCCGACAGGTCTGTCTTTCAGCCCCAGCATTTT
cdr3_aa: CASSPDRSVFQPQHF
v_call: TRBV4-1
j_call: TRBJ1-5
d_call: NA
clone_size: once

cdr3_nt: TGTGCCAGCGGCCAGGACAGGGGGGCTGGAAACACCATATATTTT
cdr3_aa: CASGQDRGAGNTIYF
v_call: TRBV2
j_call: TRBJ1-3
d_call: TRBD1
clone_size: NA

cdr3_nt: TGTGCCAGCTCACCATCAGAGAACAGTCGAAACACCATATATTTT
cdr3_aa: CASSPSENSRNTIYF
v_call: TRBV18
j_call: TRBJ1-3
d_call: NA
clone_size: NA

cdr3_nt: TGTGCCAGCAGCTTAGCTCCCCGCTCTGGGGCCAACGTCCTGACTTTC
cdr3_aa: CASSLAPRSGANVLTF
v_call: TRBV7-6
j_call: TRBJ2-6
d_call: NA
clone_size: NA

cdr3_nt: TGCGCCAGCAAAAGACAGGGGTTGGCCTCCTACGAGCAGTACTTC
cdr3_aa: CASKRQGLASYEQYF
v_call: TRBV5-1
j_call: TRBJ2-7
d_call: TRBD1
clone_size: NA

cdr3_nt: TGTGCCAGCAGTGAATTCGGGGGAGAACAGCCCCAGCATTTT
cdr3_aa: CASSEFGGEQPQHF
v_call: TRBV6-4
j_call: TRBJ1-5
d_call: NA
clone_size: NA

cdr3_nt: TGCGCCAGCAGCTTCGGACCAGGCACTGAAGCTTTCTTT
cdr3_aa: CASSFGPGTEAFF
v_call: TRBV5-1
j_call: TRBJ1-1
d_call: NA
clone_size: NA

cdr3_nt: TGTGCCAGCAGTAGCAGGGTTTCGGGCACTGAAGCTTTCTTT
cdr3_aa: CASSSRVSGTEAFF
v_call: TRBV6-5
j_call: TRBJ1-1
d_call: NA
clone_size: NA

cdr3_nt: TGTGCCAGCTCCCCCGGGCAGGGGATTGGGGAGCAGTACTTC
cdr3_aa: CASSPGQGIGEQYF
v_call: TRBV18
j_call: TRBJ2-7
d_call: NA
clone_size: NA

cdr3_nt: TGTGCCAGCAGCTCCACCGGGGGAGCGGGCGAGACCCAGTACTTC
cdr3_aa: CASSSTGGAGETQYF
v_call: TRBV11-2
j_call: TRBJ2-5
d_call: NA
clone_size: NA

cdr3_nt: TGTGCCAGCGCGGACAACCCGCGGCAGCCTGTATCCTACGAGCAGTACTTC
cdr3_aa: CASADNPRQPVSYEQYF
v_call: TRBV7-9
j_call: TRBJ2-7
d_call: NA
clone_size: medium-sized

cdr3_nt: TGTGCCAGCTCACCATCGATCCATGGGACAGCCTATAGCAATCAGCCCCAGCATTTT
cdr3_aa: CASSPSIHGTAYSNQPQHF
v_call: TRBV18
j_call: TRBJ1-5
d_call: TRBD1
clone_size: once

cdr3_nt: TGCGCCAGCAGCCGAGACAGGGACGGAGAGACCCAGTACTTC
cdr3_aa: CASSRDRDGETQYF
v_call: TRBV5-1
j_call: TRBJ2-5
d_call: TRBD1
clone_size: NA

cdr3_nt: TGCGCCAGCAGCTTGACTAGCGGGAGAGGTATGGAGACCCAGTACTTC
cdr3_aa: CASSLTSGRGMETQYF
v_call: TRBV5-1
j_call: TRBJ2-5
d_call: TRBD2
clone_size: NA

cdr3_nt: TGTGCCATCAGCGCTCGAAAGCAGGACACCGGGGAGCTGTTTTTT
cdr3_aa: CAISARKQDTGELFF
v_call: TRBV10-3
j_call: TRBJ2-2
d_call: NA
clone_size: NA

cdr3_nt: TGTGCCAGCAGCTCCAGTTGGTACGAGCAGTACTTC
cdr3_aa: CASSSSWYEQYF
v_call: TRBV7-9
j_call: TRBJ2-7
d_call: NA
clone_size: NA

cdr3_nt: TGCGCCAGCAGCTTAAGCGGGACTAGCGGGGACAATGAGCAGTTCTTC
cdr3_aa: CASSLSGTSGDNEQFF
v_call: TRBV5-1
j_call: TRBJ2-1
d_call: TRBD2
clone_size: NA

cdr3_nt: TGCGCCAGCAGCATTCAGGGGGCAAGCACTGAAGCTTTCTTT
cdr3_aa: CASSIQGASTEAFF
v_call: TRBV5-1
j_call: TRBJ1-1
d_call: TRBD1
clone_size: NA

cdr3_nt: TGTGCCAGCAGGACCGCGAGGGGGGTAACCTGGGTCGGGGCCAAAAACATTCAGTACTTC
cdr3_aa: CASRTARGVTWVGAKNIQYF
v_call: TRBV28
j_call: TRBJ2-4
d_call: NA
clone_size: NA

cdr3_nt: TGTGCCAGCTCACCACGGTGGCCAGGAGGGGATACGCAGTATTTT
cdr3_aa: CASSPRWPGGDTQYF
v_call: TRBV18
j_call: TRBJ2-3
d_call: NA
clone_size: NA